This TCR beta chain was found in a study of blood T cell repertoires in COVID-19. The wider study: Sites in the United States, Italy and Spain provided acute and convalescent COVID-19 samples. From T cells, B-cell-depleted T cells, or PBMCs came the material, which was cDNA or gDNA.

Study processing details: The authors estimated nucleated cell counts from reference gene primer amplification. Clones were sequenced by immunoSEQ multiplex PCR, and TCRdb holds only the in-frame ones, with some missing. For V, J and clone size, that table is used; D and trimming come from the DNA. The sample has about 100,000 clones, roughly 90% seen once. CDR1 and CDR2 (germline): SGHRS, YFSETQ. CDR3 length equals 15 residues. Trimming cost V 4 bases and J 0 bases, with 14 bases left between them. Sequenced material: peripheral blood. The source is a man in his forties with active or convalescent COVID-19. The chain recombines TRBV5-1 with TRBJ2-7; the D is unclear. This chain's CDR3 is CASSPDRTGSYEQYF. The CDR3 region has the DNA TGCGCCAGCAGCCCCGATAGAACGGGCTCCTACGAGCAGTACTTC.